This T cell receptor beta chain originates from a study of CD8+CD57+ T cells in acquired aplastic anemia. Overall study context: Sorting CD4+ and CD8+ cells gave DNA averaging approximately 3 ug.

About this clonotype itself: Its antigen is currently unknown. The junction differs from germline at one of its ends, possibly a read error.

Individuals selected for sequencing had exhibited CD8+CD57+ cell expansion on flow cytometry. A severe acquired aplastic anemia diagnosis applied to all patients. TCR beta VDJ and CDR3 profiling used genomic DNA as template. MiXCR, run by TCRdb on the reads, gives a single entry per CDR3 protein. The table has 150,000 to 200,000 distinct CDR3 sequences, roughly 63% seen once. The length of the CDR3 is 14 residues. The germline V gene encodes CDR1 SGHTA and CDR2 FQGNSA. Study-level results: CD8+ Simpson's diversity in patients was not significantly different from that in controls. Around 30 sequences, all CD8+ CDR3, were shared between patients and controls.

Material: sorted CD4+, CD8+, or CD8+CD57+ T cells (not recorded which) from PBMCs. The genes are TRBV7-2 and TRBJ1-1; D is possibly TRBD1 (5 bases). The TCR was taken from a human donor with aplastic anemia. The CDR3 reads CASSPTWGGTEAFF. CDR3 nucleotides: TGTGCCAGCAGCCCAACCTGGGGGGGAACTGAAGCATTCTTT.